This TCR beta chain is drawn from a study of blood T cell repertoires in COVID-19. Study at large: PBMCs, B-cell-depleted T cells, or T cells provided the cDNA or gDNA that made up the material.

In the original processing: Amplifying reference gene primers gave estimates of nucleated cell counts. Assay: immunoSEQ multiplex PCR; the TCRdb copy retains only in-frame clones and omits some. D and trimming were read from the DNA, whereas the V and J calls and clone size are those reported in that table. This table holds 250,000 to 300,000 clones, over 75% found once. This sequence was found in a woman in her sixties or seventies with acute or convalescent COVID-19. The sample taken for sequencing was peripheral blood.

This CDR3 reads CASTERGGRGNTIYF. CDR3 DNA: TGTGCCAGCACCGAAAGGGGCGGGAGAGGAAACACCATATATTTT. This chain connects TRBV6-5 to TRBJ1-3; the D gene is possibly TRBD1 (5 bases). There are 15 residues in the CDR3. Trimming removed 7 bases at V and 4 bases at J, with 17 bases between. Germline assignment: CDR1 MNHEY and CDR2 SVGAGI.